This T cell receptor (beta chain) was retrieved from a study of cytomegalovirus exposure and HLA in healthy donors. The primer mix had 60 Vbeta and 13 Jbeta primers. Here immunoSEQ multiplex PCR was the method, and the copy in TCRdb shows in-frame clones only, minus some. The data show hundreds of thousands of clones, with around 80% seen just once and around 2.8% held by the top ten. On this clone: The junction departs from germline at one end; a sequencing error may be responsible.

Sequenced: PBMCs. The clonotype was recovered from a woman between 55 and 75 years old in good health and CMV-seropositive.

The CDR3: CASSPIYNSPLHF. The CDR3 DNA is TGTGCCAGCAGTCCGATCTATAATTCCCCCCTCCACTTT. The chain combines TRBV27 with TRBJ1-6; no clear D gene. Per the germline V gene, CDR1 is MNHEY and CDR2 is SMNVEV (reference sequence). This CDR3 is 13 amino acids long.